This record covers a single T cell receptor (beta chain). The data were taken from a study of blood T cell repertoires in COVID-19. Overall study: T cells, B-cell-depleted T cells, or PBMCs provided the cDNA or gDNA that served as material.

The germline V gene has CDR1 MDHEN and CDR2 SYDVKM. The J segment lost 9 bases and the V segment lost 4 bases, leaving 11 bases of the junction unmatched. This CDR3 comprises 15 residues. The protocol was immunoSEQ multiplex PCR, while the TCRdb copy is restricted to in-frame clones and leaves out a portion. The data show about 330,000 clones, 80% to 95% seen once. The chain is built from TRBV28 and TRBJ2-1; 8 bases align to TRBD1. The sequenced material came from PBMCs or T cells enriched from blood (not recorded which). The TCR comes from a woman aged 25 to 39 who had recovered from COVID-19. This chain's CDR3 is CASSSQGASSLEQFF. In nucleotides, the CDR3 is TGTGCCAGCAGTTCCCAGGGGGCCTCATCGCTTGAGCAGTTCTTC.